A single sample is the source of the 29 T cell receptor beta chains below, sequenced in a study of blood T cell dynamics during melanoma immunotherapy. Measured with immunoSEQ multiplex PCR; TCRdb has only the in-frame clones, and not every one. This repertoire shows approximately 13,000 clones, 84% found once; its top ten account for roughly 8.6%. Described time point: pre-treatment baseline. Sequences were derived from blood, sampled from a patient treated with checkpoint blockade. These receptors were obtained from a human donor with melanoma.

A few counts support this clone. The rearrangement links TRBV29-1 to TRBJ2-2; 7 bases map to TRBD1. This CDR3 is built from 16 residues. CDR1 and CDR2 from the germline V gene are SQVTM and ANQGSEA. V trimming: 7 bases; J trimming: 4 bases; junction bases outside the gene matches: 15. The DNA of the CDR3 is TGCAGCGCTGGGCAATCGACAGGGTTGGTCACCGGGGAGCTGTTTTTT. Translation gives CSAGQSTGLVTGELFF.

V is TRBV5-1 and J is TRBJ1-1; D is perhaps TRBD1 (5 bases). The CDR3 sequence is 15 residues long. Germline-derived CDR1 and CDR2 are SGHRS and YFSETQ. With 3 bases removed from V and 0 bases from J, the gap between germline ends came to 12 bases. The CDR3 sequence: CASSSGLGMNTEAFF. For the CDR3, the DNA is TGCGCCAGCAGCTCAGGGCTTGGGATGAACACTGAAGCTTTCTTT. Complete variable domain (other parts from reference TRBV5-1 and TRBJ1-1): KAGVTQTPRYLIKTRGQQVTLSCSPISGHRSVSWYQQTPGQGLQFLFEYFSETQRNKGNFPGRFSGRQFSNSRSEMNVSTLELGDSALYLCASSSGLGMNTEAFFGQGTRLTVV.

The V gene is TRBV21-1, the J gene TRBJ2-1. TRBV21-1 is annotated as a pseudogene. The CDR3 extends over 15 amino acids. Here the CDR3 DNA reads TGTGCCAGCAGCCCCGACAGGTCGGGGGACAATGAGCAGTTCTTC. It is translated as CASSPDRSGDNEQFF.

This chain uses TRBV19 with TRBJ2-1, with D perhaps matching TRBD2 (6 bases). V dropped 3 bases and J dropped 7 bases, with 13 bases sitting between them. The CDR3 totals 14 residues. Germline V CDR1 and CDR2: LNHDA, SQIVND (reference sequence). The CDR3 sequence: CASSMTGVGNEQFF. The CDR3 DNA reads TGTGCCAGTAGTATGACGGGAGTAGGTAATGAGCAGTTCTTC.

The genes are TRBV20-1 and TRBJ2-7; D gene uncertain. V lost 6 bases to trimming and J lost 11 bases, with 14 bases between them. This CDR3 comprises 10 residues. Germline CDR1 is DFQATT and CDR2 is SNEGSKA (reference sequence). The CDR3 nucleotides are TGCAGTGCCCGGCCTGACATAAAGTACTTC. Protein sequence: CSARPDIKYF.

A remark on this clone: Other DNA sequences in the sample encode the same CDR3. V is TRBV4-1 and J is TRBJ2-7, with TRBD2 as a possible D gene (6 bases). Germline V CDR1 and CDR2: MGHRA, YSYEKL. The CDR3 consists of 16 residues. Deletions cut 1 base from V and 0 bases from J, with 13 bases between. The CDR3, as DNA: TGCGCCAGCAGCCAAGCAGGCGGGATGAGCTCCTACGAGCAGTACTTC. Its protein product is CASSQAGGMSSYEQYF.

This clone was observed a single time. CDR3 sequence reads: CASSVSGTADSPLHF. The CDR3 region has the DNA TGTGCCAGCAGTGTCTCCGGGACAGCAGATTCACCCCTCCACTTT. The rearrangement links TRBV6-1 to TRBJ1-6; TRBD1 aligns across 7 bases. With 4 bases clipped from V and 8 bases from J, the junction kept 8 bases outside the gene matches. The CDR3 is 15 residues long. Per germline, CDR1 MNHNS and CDR2 SASEGT.

The gene calls are TRBV18 and TRBJ1-1; D unclear. V was trimmed by 2 bases and J by 0 bases, leaving 4 bases between them. Germline values: CDR1 KGHSH, CDR2 LQKENI. CDR3 size: 13 residues. The CDR3 protein is CASSPYLNTEAFF. CDR3 nucleotide sequence: TGTGCCAGCTCACCATATTTGAACACTGAAGCTTTCTTT.

In this sample, this clone turned up once. The rearrangement links TRBV11-2 to TRBJ2-5; 7 bases map to TRBD1. Germline CDR1 SGHAT, CDR2 FQNNGV. The CDR3 is 14 residues long. V was clipped by 5 bases and J by 7 bases; unmatched bases: 10. CDR3 coding DNA: TGTGCCAGCAGCCCTCGGACAGGATGGGGGACCCAGTACTTC. This codes for CASSPRTGWGTQYF.

This clone appeared a few times. The chain links TRBV29-1 to TRBJ1-1, with 8 bases that match TRBD1. The CDR3 is made up of 12 amino acids. Germline V gene lookup returns CDR1 SQVTM and CDR2 ANQGSEA. J lost 5 bases, V lost 4 bases, and 3 bases had no gene match. CDR3 amino acids: CSVGWTGTEAFF. In DNA, the CDR3 is TGCAGCGTTGGGTGGACAGGGACTGAAGCTTTCTTT.

This chain links TRBV19 with TRBJ1-2; D remains ambiguous. Germline V gives CDR1 LNHDA, CDR2 SQIVND (reference sequence). The CDR3 runs 12 residues. V shed 9 bases and J shed 7 bases, with 15 bases lying between them. CDR3 sequence reads: CASRAIFGGYTF. CDR3 DNA sequence: TGTGCCAGCCGGGCGATCTTCGGTGGCTACACCTTC.

This rearrangement joins TRBV27 to TRBJ2-4; 7 bases align to TRBD1. From germline, CDR1 is MNHEY and CDR2 SMNVEV (reference sequence). The V segment lost 3 bases and the J segment 2 bases; nucleotides outside the gene matches: 4. CDR3 length: 15 residues. As DNA, the CDR3 is TGTGCCAGCAGTTTTCAGGGGGTGACCAAAAACATTCAGTACTTC. Protein product: CASSFQGVTKNIQYF.

The genes are TRBV5-1 and TRBJ2-3, with TRBD1 identical over 10 bases. The J segment lost 0 bases and the V segment lost 4 bases, leaving 14 bases of the junction unmatched. The length of the CDR3 is 19 residues. Germline V lookup: CDR1 SGHRS, CDR2 YFSETQ. The CDR3 sequence is CASSRVTGTGETSTDTQYF. CDR3 DNA: TGCGCCAGCAGCAGAGTCACAGGGACAGGGGAAACTAGCACAGATACGCAGTATTTT.

The chain employs TRBV6-1 and TRBJ1-2; D perhaps matches TRBD1 (6 bases). Per germline, CDR1 MNHNS and CDR2 SASEGT. The CDR3 consists of 13 residues. The V end was cut by 2 bases, the J end by 6 bases, with 10 bases between. CDR3 amino acids: CASSERGLNGYTF. For the CDR3, the DNA is TGTGCCAGCAGTGAAAGGGGGTTGAATGGCTACACCTTC.

This rearrangement joins TRBV27 to TRBJ2-7, with D perhaps TRBD2 (5 bases). CDR1 MNHEY and CDR2 SMNVEV come from the germline V gene (reference sequence). V dropped 3 bases and J dropped 7 bases, with 13 bases sitting between them. The length of the CDR3 is 13 residues. The CDR3 reads CASSFLASGEQYF. The CDR3 nucleotides read TGTGCCAGCAGTTTTTTGGCATCGGGGGAGCAGTACTTC.

This clone is a singleton in its sample. V is TRBV27 and J is TRBJ2-7, with TRBD2 matching 8 bases. Germline V gene lookup returns CDR1 MNHEY and CDR2 SMNVEV (reference sequence). V was clipped by 3 bases and J by 2 bases; unmatched bases: 9. The CDR3 length is 16 residues. In nucleotides, the CDR3 is TGTGCCAGCAGTTTGGTTAGCGGGACTTCCGCCTACGAGCAGTACTTC. Translated: CASSLVSGTSAYEQYF.

This clone was seen a handful of times. The gene calls are TRBV29-1 and TRBJ1-5; TRBD1 aligns across 8 bases. The CDR3 runs 13 residues. Germline CDR1 reads SQVTM; CDR2 reads ANQGSEA. J gave up 3 bases and V 6 bases, and 4 bases lay outside the gene matches. As DNA, the CDR3 is TGCAGCGTGGGGACAGGACACAATCAGCCCCAGCATTTT. This sequence encodes CSVGTGHNQPQHF.

This rearrangement joins TRBV6-6 to TRBJ1-4; weak D call: TRBD1 (5 bases). V was trimmed by 5 bases and J by 8 bases, leaving 9 bases between them. Per germline, CDR1 MNHNY and CDR2 SVGAGI (reference sequence). The CDR3 is made up of 12 amino acids. The CDR3 bases are TGTGCCAGCAGTACCAGGGCGGAAAAACTGTTTTTT. It codes for CASSTRAEKLFF.

This clone was detected once. This sequence joins TRBV6-6 and TRBJ1-6, with D tentatively TRBD1 (5 bases). This CDR3 spans 13 amino acids. Trimming pared 0 bases from V and 13 bases from J, leaving 10 bases between. CDR1 and CDR2 from the germline V gene are MNHNY and SVGAGI (reference sequence). In DNA form, the CDR3 reads TGTGCCAGCAGTTACTCGGGGGTGGAGCCCCTCCACTTT. The encoded protein is CASSYSGVEPLHF.

The sample holds a few counts of this clone. The V and J genes are TRBV5-1 and TRBJ1-4; perhaps TRBD1 as D (5 bases). The CDR3 is 13 residues long. Deletions cut 0 bases from V and 5 bases from J, with 5 bases between. Germline values: CDR1 SGHRS, CDR2 YFSETQ. The CDR3 protein is CASSLGQNEKLFF. DNA of the CDR3: TGCGCCAGCAGCTTGGGACAGAATGAAAAACTGTTTTTT.

V and J are TRBV28 and TRBJ2-1; D is ambiguous. The CDR3 runs to 16 residues. V was trimmed by 5 bases and J by 0 bases, leaving 14 bases between them. Germline V CDR1 and CDR2: MDHEN, SYDVKM. CDR3 sequence reads: CASSRPLGSSYNEQFF. The CDR3 DNA sequence: TGTGCCAGCAGTCGTCCCTTGGGAAGCTCCTACAATGAGCAGTTCTTC. The full variable domain, with the rest looked up from reference TRBV28 and TRBJ2-1, is DVKVTQSSRYLVKRTGEKVFLECVQDMDHENMFWYRQDPGLGLRLIYFSYDVKMKEKGDIPEGYSVSREKKERFSLILESASTNQTSMYLCASSRPLGSSYNEQFFGPGTRLTVL.

The table lists this clone with a count of one. The rearrangement joins TRBV6-1 to TRBJ1-4; tentatively, D is TRBD1 (5 bases). Germline CDR1 and CDR2: MNHNS and SASEGT. CDR3 length: 15 amino acids. Trimming cost V 5 bases and J 0 bases, with 10 bases left between them. For the CDR3, the DNA is TGTGCCAGCAGTCGACAGCCTGCAACTAATGAAAAACTGTTTTTT. This encodes CASSRQPATNEKLFF.

The rearrangement joins TRBV30 to TRBJ2-7; D is possibly TRBD2 (6 bases). Germline-derived CDR1 and CDR2 are GTSNPN and SVGIG (reference sequence). This CDR3 contains 14 residues. V lost 0 bases and J 0 bases, leaving 9 bases between the germline ends. The CDR3 is CAWSVVSGSYEQYF. The CDR3, as DNA: TGTGCCTGGAGTGTTGTTAGCGGCTCCTACGAGCAGTACTTC.

The chain couples TRBV4-1 to TRBJ2-7, with 9 bases aligning to TRBD1. The CDR3 runs 14 residues. The V gene end was trimmed by 5 bases and the J gene end by 0 bases; junction bases not matched to a gene: 2. CDR1 MGHRA and CDR2 YSYEKL come from the germline V gene. As DNA, the CDR3 is TGCGCCAGCAGCGGACAGGGGAGCTCCTACGAGCAGTACTTC. It translates to CASSGQGSSYEQYF.

The V call is TRBV5-5, the J call TRBJ1-4; 8 bases agree with TRBD1. V lost 4 bases to trimming and J lost 4 bases; unmatched junction nucleotides: 12. Germline lookup yields CDR1 SGHKS and CDR2 YYEKEE (reference sequence). The CDR3 is made up of 17 amino acids. CDR3 bases: TGTGCCAGCAGCCGCCTGGCCGGACAGGGAGTTAATGAAAAACTGTTTTTT. This translates into CASSRLAGQGVNEKLFF. Supplemented by reference TRBV5-5 and TRBJ1-4, the full variable domain reads DAGVTQSPTHLIKTRGQQVTLRCSPISGHKSVSWYQQVLGQGPQFIFQYYEKEERGRGNFPDRFSARQFPNYSSELNVNALLLGDSALYLCASSRLAGQGVNEKLFFGSGTQLSVL.

This chain links TRBV7-2 with TRBJ2-7; D might be TRBD2 (5 bases). The germline V gene encodes CDR1 SGHTA and CDR2 FQGNSA. V gave up 4 bases and J gave up 5 bases, with 15 bases separating them. This CDR3 has 14 residues. The CDR3 DNA reads TGTGCCAGCAGCTCGGGGAGAGCATTAAACGAGCAGTACTTC. This codes for CASSSGRALNEQYF.

The J gene is TRBJ2-7, the V gene TRBV28; 8 nucleotides line up with TRBD2. Germline V gives CDR1 MDHEN, CDR2 SYDVKM. The CDR3 totals 16 residues. J gave up 6 bases and V 6 bases, and 16 bases lay outside the gene matches. The CDR3 here is CASSELFQRELGEQYF. CDR3 sequence (DNA): TGTGCCAGCAGCGAGTTGTTTCAGCGGGAGTTGGGCGAGCAGTACTTC.

The rearrangement links TRBV4-2 to TRBJ1-2, with D unresolved. V was clipped by 4 bases and J by 5 bases, with 17 bases between them. Germline CDR1 and CDR2: LGHNA and YNFKEQ. CDR3 size: 15 residues. The CDR3 sequence: CASSPGKVTLYGYTF. CDR3 sequence (DNA): TGTGCCAGCAGCCCTGGAAAGGTCACTTTATATGGCTACACCTTC.

The chain is built from TRBV28 and TRBJ1-5, with D possibly TRBD1 on 5 matching bases. This CDR3 has 18 residues. CDR1 is MDHEN and CDR2 is SYDVKM in the germline V gene. V was cut by 1 base and J by 2 bases, with 18 bases left in between. CDR3 bases: TGTGCCAGCAGTTTATCCCAGGGTATCGCCGCCGGCAATCAGCCCCAGCATTTT. Translation gives CASSLSQGIAAGNQPQHF.